These 26 T cell receptor beta chains originate from one sample sequenced in a study of OX40 agonist ivuxolimab in advanced cancers. Libraries were prepared by immunoSEQ multiplex PCR; TCRdb keeps only in-frame clonotypes and omits some of them. Here the sample spans 90,000 or so clones, about 90% being singletons. This material consisted of CD4+ or CD8+ T cells sorted from blood, taken in a trial of the OX40 agonist ivuxolimab. The source is an adult with an advanced solid tumor such as melanoma, head and neck, liver or kidney cancer.

The gene calls are TRBV5-5 and TRBJ2-3; TRBD2 might be the D (5 bases). Trimming cost V 2 bases and J 2 bases, with 12 bases left between them. Germline V gives CDR1 SGHKS, CDR2 YYEKEE (reference sequence). The CDR3 length is 15 residues. The CDR3 DNA reads TGTGCCAGCAGCTTCCCTACGGGAATCACAGATACGCAGTATTTT. Translating gives CASSFPTGITDTQYF.

The chain joins TRBV2 to TRBJ1-1; a weak D match, TRBD1 (6 bases). Germline V gives CDR1 SNHLY, CDR2 FYNNEI. CDR3 length: 15 residues. V was cut by 1 base and J by 4 bases, with 13 bases left in between. Here the CDR3 reads CASSEDGGLGTEAFF. CDR3 DNA: TGTGCCAGCAGTGAAGATGGGGGGCTGGGCACTGAAGCTTTCTTT.

This rearrangement joins TRBV21-1 to TRBJ1-2. TRBV21-1 is given as a pseudogene. The CDR3 totals 11 residues. CDR3: CATHPWVGYTF. Here the CDR3 DNA reads TGTGCCACCCATCCCTGGGTTGGCTACACCTTC.

The V and J genes are TRBV6-6 and TRBJ2-7, with D possibly TRBD1 on 5 matching bases. V was trimmed by 2 bases and J by 13 bases, leaving 18 bases between them. Per the germline V gene, CDR1 is MNHNY and CDR2 is SVGAGI (reference sequence). This CDR3 has 13 residues. DNA for the CDR3: TGTGCCAGCAGTTACGACAGCGTAGGTCTTCGTTACTTC. This encodes CASSYDSVGLRYF.

This clone was counted a single time. The chain has TRBV7-3 and TRBJ2-1, with D perhaps TRBD2 (6 bases). There are 15 residues in the CDR3. The V and J ends lost 4 bases and 5 bases respectively, with 15 bases between them. Germline V gene sequence: CDR1 SGHTA, CDR2 FQGTGA. CDR3 sequence: CASSSSGYTNNEQFF. CDR3 bases: TGTGCCAGCAGCTCGAGCGGGTACACGAACAATGAGCAGTTCTTC.

V usage is TRBV19 and J usage is TRBJ2-1, with D possibly matching TRBD2 (6 bases). Germline values: CDR1 LNHDA, CDR2 SQIVND (reference sequence). Trimming removed 2 bases at V and 1 base at J, with 9 bases between. The CDR3 has 15 amino acids. The CDR3: CASSISLASYNEQFF. Written as DNA, the CDR3 is TGTGCCAGTAGTATAAGTCTAGCGTCCTACAATGAGCAGTTCTTC.

This clone was picked up one time. The V call is TRBV7-9, the J call TRBJ2-5; D is ambiguous. Germline values: CDR1 SEHNR, CDR2 FQNEAQ (reference sequence). The CDR3 runs to 13 residues. V was shortened by 10 bases and J by 0 bases, with 12 bases between the two germline ends. Here the CDR3 reads CATKDAYQETQYF. In nucleotides, the CDR3 is TGTGCCACCAAGGACGCATACCAAGAGACCCAGTACTTC.

This chain joins TRBV19 and TRBJ1-5; D not resolved. Trimming pared 3 bases from V and 1 base from J, leaving 7 bases between. The germline V gene has CDR1 LNHDA and CDR2 SQIVND (reference sequence). CDR3 length: 14 amino acids. The DNA for the CDR3 is TGTGCCAGTAGTATCGGTCGGAGCAATCAGCCCCAGCATTTT. Amino acids: CASSIGRSNQPQHF. The full variable domain, with the rest looked up from reference TRBV19 and TRBJ1-5, is DGGITQSPKYLFRKEGQNVTLSCEQNLNHDAMYWYRQDPGQGLRLIYYSQIVNDFQKGDIAEGYSVSREKKESFPLTVTSAQKNPTAFYLCASSIGRSNQPQHFGDGTRLSIL.

Comment on this clone: Other DNA variants within this sample encode the same CDR3. J is TRBJ2-3 and V is TRBV9; D is unclear. In germline, CDR1 is SGDLS, CDR2 YYNGEE. The V end lost 3 bases, the J end lost 2 bases, and 4 bases lay between the germline ends. This CDR3 spans 12 amino acids. The CDR3 loop is CASSGYTDTQYF. CDR3 bases: TGTGCCAGCAGCGGATACACAGATACGCAGTATTTT.

The J gene is TRBJ2-1, the V gene TRBV15, with a possible D match to TRBD2 (7 bases). Germline CDR1 LNHNV, CDR2 YYDKDF (reference sequence). Trimming stripped 6 bases from V and 4 bases from J, with 22 bases between. This CDR3 comprises 17 residues. The chain's CDR3 is CATRQGWEGSLYNEQFF. CDR3 bases: TGTGCCACCAGGCAGGGGTGGGAGGGGAGCCTTTACAATGAGCAGTTCTTC.

The V and J genes are TRBV28 and TRBJ1-1; 8 bases are a match to TRBD1. The CDR3 covers 15 residues. Trimming took 4 bases from V and 0 from J; bases not matched to a gene: 4. CDR1 MDHEN and CDR2 SYDVKM come from the germline V gene. CDR3 in DNA: TGTGCCAGCAGTTCGACAGGGGACCTGAACACTGAAGCTTTCTTT. This codes for CASSSTGDLNTEAFF.

The chain links TRBV4-3 to TRBJ1-1; D possibly corresponds to TRBD1 (5 bases). CDR1 is LGHNA, CDR2 YSLEER, per germline. CDR3 size: 16 residues. V was clipped by 0 bases and J by 3 bases, with 14 bases between them. The CDR3 here is CASSQDNEGLDTEAFF. The CDR3, as DNA: TGCGCCAGCAGCCAAGATAATGAGGGGTTGGACACTGAAGCTTTCTTT.

The gene calls are TRBV23-1 and TRBJ2-7; TRBD1 aligns across 8 bases. TRBV23-1 counts as an open reading frame of uncertain function. Unmatched junction bases numbered 10, after V lost 3 bases and J lost 3 bases. The CDR3 is made up of 16 amino acids. CDR3 sequence (DNA): TGCGCCAGCAGTCACAGGACAGGGCCTTGGGACTACGAGCAGTACGTC. Protein: CASSHRTGPWDYEQYV.

This clone was counted once. This chain uses TRBV6-6 with TRBJ2-1; D is uncertain. The CDR3 loop spans 14 amino acids. CDR1 and CDR2 (germline): MNHNY, SVGAGI (reference sequence). V lost 2 bases and J lost 7, with 12 bases in between. The chain's CDR3 is CASSYVGLGNEQFF. The CDR3 nucleotides read TGTGCCAGCAGTTACGTTGGGTTAGGGAATGAGCAGTTCTTC.

The J gene is TRBJ1-3, the V gene TRBV6-5; D not certain. V was clipped by 6 bases and J by 4 bases, with 10 bases between them. Germline values: CDR1 MNHEY, CDR2 SVGAGI. The CDR3 has 13 residues. The DNA of the CDR3 is TGTGCCAGCAGCATCCTACAGGGAAACACCATATATTTT. The encoded protein is CASSILQGNTIYF.

This chain joins TRBV27 and TRBJ1-5; D is possibly TRBD1 (5 bases). V lost 6 bases to trimming and J lost 10 bases, with 13 bases between them. The CDR3 has 12 residues. CDR1 MNHEY and CDR2 SMNVEV come from the germline V gene (reference sequence). For the CDR3, the DNA is TGTGCCAGCAGCATGATAGGGGACCCCCAGCATTTT. It translates to CASSMIGDPQHF.

The chain recombines TRBV28 with TRBJ2-3; tentatively, D is TRBD2 (5 bases). Germline-derived CDR1 and CDR2 are MDHEN and SYDVKM. The CDR3 is 12 residues long. The V gene lost 7 bases and the J gene lost 5 bases, with 10 bases spanning the gap. The CDR3 coding sequence is TGTGCCAGCAACATAGAGGGAGATACGCAGTATTTT. Its protein is CASNIEGDTQYF.

This clone has only one observation. This CDR3 reads CSASHGRDWYV. CDR3 DNA: TGCAGTGCTAGCCATGGACGGGACTGGTACGTC. The chain combines TRBV20-1 with TRBJ2-7; possibly TRBD2 for D (6 bases). The V and J ends lost 3 bases and 12 bases respectively, with 15 bases between them. The germline gives CDR1 DFQATT, CDR2 SNEGSKA (reference sequence). This CDR3 has 11 amino acids.

The chain is built from TRBV28 and TRBJ2-7; D gene ambiguous. This CDR3 comprises 12 residues. Trimming cost V 5 bases and J 5 bases, with 10 bases left between them. Germline loops: CDR1 MDHEN, CDR2 SYDVKM. The CDR3: CASSPPQDEQYF. Here the CDR3 DNA reads TGTGCCAGCAGTCCCCCCCAGGACGAGCAGTACTTC. Using reference TRBV28 and TRBJ2-7 for the parts outside the CDR3, the full variable domain is DVKVTQSSRYLVKRTGEKVFLECVQDMDHENMFWYRQDPGLGLRLIYFSYDVKMKEKGDIPEGYSVSREKKERFSLILESASTNQTSMYLCASSPPQDEQYFGPGTRLTVT.

The V and J genes are TRBV28 and TRBJ1-5, with D tentatively TRBD1 (5 bases). Germline loops: CDR1 MDHEN, CDR2 SYDVKM. Deletions cut 5 bases from V and 0 bases from J, with 20 bases between. The CDR3 covers 18 residues. The CDR3 DNA reads as TGTGCCAGCAGTCCAGACCGTGAGACAGATTATAGCAATCAGCCCCAGCATTTT. Protein: CASSPDRETDYSNQPQHF.

Comment on this clone: Other DNA sequences within the sample encode an identical CDR3. The rearrangement joins TRBV28 to TRBJ2-7, with D unresolved. The CDR3 runs to 12 residues. Per germline, CDR1 MDHEN and CDR2 SYDVKM. The V gene lost 2 bases and the J gene lost 1 base, with 3 bases spanning the gap. The CDR3 reads CASSLSSYEQYF. The CDR3 DNA reads TGTGCCAGCAGTTTAAGTTCCTACGAGCAGTACTTC.

The chain couples TRBV4-2 to TRBJ2-7; TRBD1 matches 9 bases. Losses at the gene ends were 1 base for V and 0 bases for J; bases not matched to a gene: 1. CDR1 is LGHNA, CDR2 YNFKEQ, per germline. The CDR3 contains 15 residues. Here the CDR3 DNA reads TGTGCCAGCAGCCAAGGGACAGGGGACTCCTACGAGCAGTACTTC. Its protein product is CASSQGTGDSYEQYF.

The chain combines TRBV13 with TRBJ2-1; TRBD2 might be the D (6 bases). V lost 5 bases, J lost 8 bases, and 13 bases lay in between. Germline-derived CDR1 and CDR2 are PRHDT and FYEKMQ (reference sequence). The CDR3 is 13 residues long. CDR3 in DNA: TGTGCCAGCAGCGTCACCGGAGGGGATGAGCAGTTCTTC. Its protein is CASSVTGGDEQFF.

The chain employs TRBV6-5 and TRBJ1-3; no clear D. The V end was cut by 0 bases, the J end by 9 bases, with 12 bases between. The CDR3 is made up of 14 amino acids. Germline V gene sequence: CDR1 MNHEY, CDR2 SVGAGI. The CDR3 nucleotides are TGTGCCAGCAGTTACTCGTCTCATTGGCGCACCATATATTTT. Translated, it gives CASSYSSHWRTIYF.

J is TRBJ2-7 and V is TRBV27; 8 bases map to TRBD1. In germline, CDR1 is MNHEY, CDR2 SMNVEV (reference sequence). The junction had 7 bases not matched to a gene; V was cut back by 5 bases and J by 4 bases. This CDR3 spans 14 amino acids. CDR3 residues: CASSPGGPWYEQYV. CDR3 in DNA: TGTGCCAGCAGTCCAGGGGGCCCCTGGTACGAGCAGTACGTC.

This chain joins TRBV28 and TRBJ1-2; D possibly corresponds to TRBD1 (5 bases). The V end was cut by 5 bases, the J end by 4 bases, with 11 bases between. Per the germline V gene, CDR1 is MDHEN and CDR2 is SYDVKM. The CDR3 length is 13 residues. CDR3 residues: CASSTGTLYGYTF. DNA for the CDR3: TGTGCCAGCAGTACCGGGACTCTCTATGGCTACACCTTC.